This T cell receptor beta chain appears in the sequencing data of a study of shared clonotypes between healthy human individuals. As handled by the study authors: Filtering differed, since immunoSEQ gave only junction sequences and no quality scores. Assay used: immunoSEQ multiplex PCR; TCRdb lists only in-frame clones, some missing. Clone size and V and J calls were adopted from that table, with D and trimming inferred from the DNA. Of some 700,000 clones in the sample, about 90% are singletons; the top ten hold more than 30%. The germline CDR1 and CDR2 sequences are SGHVS and FQNEAQ. This CDR3 region has 15 residues. Trimming left V 1 base short and J 5 bases short, with 14 bases between.

Specimen: memory CD8+ T cells from PBMCs. Subset defined: CD45RO+ cells pooled with CCR7-negative TemRA cells. The chain carries TRBV7-8 and TRBJ1-1; the D gene is possibly TRBD1 (6 bases). This sequence originates from a man aged 18 to 30 in good health. Some clones in this sample may be carry-over from other donors' samples. The CDR3 nucleotides read TGTGCCAGCAGCTTAGTAGTCAGGGGACCTACTGAAGCTTTCTTT. Protein sequence: CASSLVVRGPTEAFF.